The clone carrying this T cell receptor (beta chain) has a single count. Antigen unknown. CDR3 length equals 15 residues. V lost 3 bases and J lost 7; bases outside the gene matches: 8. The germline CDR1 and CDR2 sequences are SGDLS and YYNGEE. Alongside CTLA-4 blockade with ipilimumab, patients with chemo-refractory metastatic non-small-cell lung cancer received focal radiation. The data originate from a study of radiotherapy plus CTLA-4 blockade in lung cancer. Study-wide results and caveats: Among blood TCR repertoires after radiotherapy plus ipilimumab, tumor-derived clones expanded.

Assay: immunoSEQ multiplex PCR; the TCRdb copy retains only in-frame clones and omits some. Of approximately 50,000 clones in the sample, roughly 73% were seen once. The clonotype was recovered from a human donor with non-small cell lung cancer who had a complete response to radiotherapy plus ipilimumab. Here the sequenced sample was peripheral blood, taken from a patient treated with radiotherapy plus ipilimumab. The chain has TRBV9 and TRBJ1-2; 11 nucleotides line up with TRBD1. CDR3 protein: CASSARTGGAFGYTF. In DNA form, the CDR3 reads TGTGCCAGCAGCGCTAGGACAGGGGGCGCGTTTGGCTACACCTTC.